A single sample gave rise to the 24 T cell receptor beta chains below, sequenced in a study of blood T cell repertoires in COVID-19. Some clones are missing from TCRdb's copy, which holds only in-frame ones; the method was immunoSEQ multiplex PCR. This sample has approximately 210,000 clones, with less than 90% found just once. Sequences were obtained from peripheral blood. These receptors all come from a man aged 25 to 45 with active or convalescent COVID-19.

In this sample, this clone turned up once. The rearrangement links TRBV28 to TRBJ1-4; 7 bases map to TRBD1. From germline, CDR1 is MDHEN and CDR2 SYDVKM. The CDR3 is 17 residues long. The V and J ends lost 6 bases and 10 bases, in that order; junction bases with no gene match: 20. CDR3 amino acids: CASSSSFPGQRTRKLFF. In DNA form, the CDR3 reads TGTGCCAGCAGCTCATCTTTTCCGGGACAGAGAACAAGAAAACTGTTTTTT.

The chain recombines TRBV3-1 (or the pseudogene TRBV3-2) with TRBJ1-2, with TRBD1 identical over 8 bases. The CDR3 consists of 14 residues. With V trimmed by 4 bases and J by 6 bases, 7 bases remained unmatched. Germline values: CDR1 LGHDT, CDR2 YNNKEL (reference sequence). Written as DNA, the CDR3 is TGTGCCAGCAGCCTGACAGGGGTAGGTGATGGCTACACCTTC. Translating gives CASSLTGVGDGYTF.

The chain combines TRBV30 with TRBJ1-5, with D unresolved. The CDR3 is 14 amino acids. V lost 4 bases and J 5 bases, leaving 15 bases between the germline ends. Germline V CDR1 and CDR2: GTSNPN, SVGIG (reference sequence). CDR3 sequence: CAWKSGKADQPQHF. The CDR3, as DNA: TGTGCCTGGAAGTCGGGGAAAGCCGATCAGCCCCAGCATTTT.

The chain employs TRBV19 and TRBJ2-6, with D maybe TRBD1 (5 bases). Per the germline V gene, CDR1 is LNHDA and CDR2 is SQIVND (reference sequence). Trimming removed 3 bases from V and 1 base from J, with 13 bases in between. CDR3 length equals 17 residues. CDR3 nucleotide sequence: TGTGCCAGTAGTATTAGGGGCAGGCCGTCTGGGGCCAACGTCCTGACTTTC. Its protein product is CASSIRGRPSGANVLTF.

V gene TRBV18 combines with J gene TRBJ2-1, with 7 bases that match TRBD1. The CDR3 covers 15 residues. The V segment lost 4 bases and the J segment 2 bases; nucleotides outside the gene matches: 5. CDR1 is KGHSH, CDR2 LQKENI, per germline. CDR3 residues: CASSRDRVAYNEQFF. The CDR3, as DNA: TGTGCCAGCTCACGAGACAGGGTGGCCTACAATGAGCAGTTCTTC.

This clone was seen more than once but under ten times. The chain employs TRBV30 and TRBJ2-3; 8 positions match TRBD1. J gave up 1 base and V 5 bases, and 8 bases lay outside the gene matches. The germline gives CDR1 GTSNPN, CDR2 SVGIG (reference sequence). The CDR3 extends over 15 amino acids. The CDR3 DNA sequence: TGTGCCTGGGGTACCGGGACAGGCCGCACAGATACGCAGTATTTT. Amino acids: CAWGTGTGRTDTQYF. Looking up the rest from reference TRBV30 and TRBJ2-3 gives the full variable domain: SQTIHQWPATLVQPVGSPLSLECTVEGTSNPNLYWYRQAAGRGLQLLFYSVGIGQISSEVPQNLSASRPQDRQFILSSKKLLLSDSGFYLCAWGTGTGRTDTQYFGPGTRLTVL.

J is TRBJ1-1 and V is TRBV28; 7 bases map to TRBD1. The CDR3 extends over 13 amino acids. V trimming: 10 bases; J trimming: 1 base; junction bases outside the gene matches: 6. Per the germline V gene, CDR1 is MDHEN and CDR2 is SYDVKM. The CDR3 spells CANVGGPNTEAFF. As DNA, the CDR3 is TGTGCCAACGTAGGGGGCCCGAACACTGAAGCTTTCTTT.

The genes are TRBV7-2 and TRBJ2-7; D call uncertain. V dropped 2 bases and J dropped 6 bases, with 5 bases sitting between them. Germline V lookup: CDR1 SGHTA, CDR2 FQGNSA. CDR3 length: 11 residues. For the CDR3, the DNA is TGTGCCAGCAGCTTACTAAGCGAGCAGTACTTC. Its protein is CASSLLSEQYF.

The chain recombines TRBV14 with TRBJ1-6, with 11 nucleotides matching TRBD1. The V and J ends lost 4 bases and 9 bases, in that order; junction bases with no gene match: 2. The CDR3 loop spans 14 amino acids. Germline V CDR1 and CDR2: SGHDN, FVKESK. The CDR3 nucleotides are TGTGCCAGCAGCCGGACAGGGGGCGGTTCACCCCTCCACTTT. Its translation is CASSRTGGGSPLHF.

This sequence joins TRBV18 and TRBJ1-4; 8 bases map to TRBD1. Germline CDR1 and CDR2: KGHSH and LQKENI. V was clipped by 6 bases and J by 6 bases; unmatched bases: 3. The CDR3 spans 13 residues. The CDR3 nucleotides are TGTGCCAGCTCCAGGGGGCGCGATGAAAAACTGTTTTTT. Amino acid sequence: CASSRGRDEKLFF.

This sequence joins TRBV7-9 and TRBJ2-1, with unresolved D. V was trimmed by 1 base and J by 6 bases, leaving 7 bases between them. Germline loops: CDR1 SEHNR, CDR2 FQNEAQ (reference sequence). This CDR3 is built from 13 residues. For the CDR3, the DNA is TGTGCCAGCAGCTTAGGTTACATCAATGAGCAGTTCTTC. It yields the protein CASSLGYINEQFF.

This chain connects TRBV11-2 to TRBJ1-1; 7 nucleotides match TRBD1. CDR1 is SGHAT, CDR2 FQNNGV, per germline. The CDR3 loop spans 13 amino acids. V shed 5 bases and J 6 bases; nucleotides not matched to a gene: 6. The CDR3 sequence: CASSRTGDPEAFF. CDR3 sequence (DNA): TGTGCCAGCAGCCGAACAGGGGATCCTGAAGCTTTCTTT.

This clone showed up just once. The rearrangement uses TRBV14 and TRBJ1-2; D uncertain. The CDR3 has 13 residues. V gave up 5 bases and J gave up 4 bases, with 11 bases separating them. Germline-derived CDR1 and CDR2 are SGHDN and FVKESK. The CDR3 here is CASSNRGTYGYTF. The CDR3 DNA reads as TGTGCCAGCAGCAACCGGGGAACCTATGGCTACACCTTC.

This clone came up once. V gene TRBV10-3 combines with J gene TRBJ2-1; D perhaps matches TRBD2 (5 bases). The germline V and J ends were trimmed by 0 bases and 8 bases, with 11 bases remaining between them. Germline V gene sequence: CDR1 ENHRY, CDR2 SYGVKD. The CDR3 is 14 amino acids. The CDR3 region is CAISESGSTHEQFF. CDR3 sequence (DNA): TGTGCCATCAGTGAGTCGGGGAGTACCCATGAGCAGTTCTTC.

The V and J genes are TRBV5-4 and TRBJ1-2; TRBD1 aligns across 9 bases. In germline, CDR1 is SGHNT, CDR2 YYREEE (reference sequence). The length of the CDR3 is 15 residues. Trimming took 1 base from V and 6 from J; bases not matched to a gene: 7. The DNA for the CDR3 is TGTGCCAGCAGCTTGAGGCGGACAGGGGATCATGGCTACACCTTC. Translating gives CASSLRRTGDHGYTF.

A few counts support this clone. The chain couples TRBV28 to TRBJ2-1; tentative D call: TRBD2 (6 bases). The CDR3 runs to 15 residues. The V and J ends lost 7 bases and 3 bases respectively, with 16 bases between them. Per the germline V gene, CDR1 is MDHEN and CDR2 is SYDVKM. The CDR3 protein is CASTQARLGYNEQFF. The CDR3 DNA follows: TGTGCCAGCACCCAGGCGAGACTAGGCTACAATGAGCAGTTCTTC.

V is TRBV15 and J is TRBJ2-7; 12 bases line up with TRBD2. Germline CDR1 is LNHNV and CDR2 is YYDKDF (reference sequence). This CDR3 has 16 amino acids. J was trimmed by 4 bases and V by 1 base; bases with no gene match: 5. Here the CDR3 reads CATSRGGTSGGYEQYF. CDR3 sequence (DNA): TGTGCCACCAGCAGAGGAGGAACTAGCGGGGGGTACGAGCAGTACTTC.

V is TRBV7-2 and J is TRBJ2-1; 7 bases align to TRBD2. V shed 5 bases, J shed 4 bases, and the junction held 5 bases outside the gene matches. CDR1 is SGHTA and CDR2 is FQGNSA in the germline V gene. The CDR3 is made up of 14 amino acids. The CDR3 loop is CASSQGGAYNEQFF. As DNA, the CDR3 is TGTGCCAGCAGCCAGGGAGGGGCATACAATGAGCAGTTCTTC. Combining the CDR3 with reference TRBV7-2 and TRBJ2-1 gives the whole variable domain GAGVSQSPSNKVTEKGKDVELRCDPISGHTALYWYRQSLGQGLEFLIYFQGNSAPDKSGLPSDRFSAERTGGSVSTLTIQRTQQEDSAVYLCASSQGGAYNEQFFGPGTRLTVL.

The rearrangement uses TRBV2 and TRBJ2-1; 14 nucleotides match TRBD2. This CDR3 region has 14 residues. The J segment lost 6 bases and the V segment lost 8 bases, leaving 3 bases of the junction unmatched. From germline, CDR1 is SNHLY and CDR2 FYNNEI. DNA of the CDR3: TGTGCCAGCCACGGACTAGCGGGGGGCAATGAGCAGTTCTTC. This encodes CASHGLAGGNEQFF.

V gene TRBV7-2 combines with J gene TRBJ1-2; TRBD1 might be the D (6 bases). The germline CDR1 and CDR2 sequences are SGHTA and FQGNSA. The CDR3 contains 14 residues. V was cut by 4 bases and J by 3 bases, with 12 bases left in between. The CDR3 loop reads CASSSAGVDYGYTF. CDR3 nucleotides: TGTGCCAGCAGCTCCGCAGGGGTTGACTATGGCTACACCTTC.

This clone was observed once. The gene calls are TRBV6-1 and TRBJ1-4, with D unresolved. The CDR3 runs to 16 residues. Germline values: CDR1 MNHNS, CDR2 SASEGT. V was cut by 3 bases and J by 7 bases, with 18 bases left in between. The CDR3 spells CASSEAVMPEGEKLFF. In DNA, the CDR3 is TGTGCCAGCAGTGAGGCGGTCATGCCGGAAGGTGAAAAACTGTTTTTT.

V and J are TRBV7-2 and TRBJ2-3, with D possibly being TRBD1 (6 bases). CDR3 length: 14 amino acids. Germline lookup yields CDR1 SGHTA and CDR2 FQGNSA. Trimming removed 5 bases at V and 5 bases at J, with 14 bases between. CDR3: CASSLNRVGDTQYF. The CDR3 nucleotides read TGTGCCAGCAGCCTAAACAGGGTTGGAGATACGCAGTATTTT.

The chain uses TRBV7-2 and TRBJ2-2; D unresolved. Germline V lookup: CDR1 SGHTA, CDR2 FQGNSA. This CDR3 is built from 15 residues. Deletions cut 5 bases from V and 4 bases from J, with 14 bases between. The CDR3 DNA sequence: TGTGCCAGCAGCCCGGTCGGGTTCGGCACCGGGGAGCTGTTTTTT. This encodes CASSPVGFGTGELFF.

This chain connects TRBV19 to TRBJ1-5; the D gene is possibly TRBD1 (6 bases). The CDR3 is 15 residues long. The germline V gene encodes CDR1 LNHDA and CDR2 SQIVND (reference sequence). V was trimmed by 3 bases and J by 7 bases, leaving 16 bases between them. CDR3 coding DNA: TGTGCCAGTAGTATCGTGCGGGGGCCGGGGCAGCCCCAGCATTTT. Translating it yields CASSIVRGPGQPQHF. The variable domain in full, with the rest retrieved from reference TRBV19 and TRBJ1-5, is DGGITQSPKYLFRKEGQNVTLSCEQNLNHDAMYWYRQDPGQGLRLIYYSQIVNDFQKGDIAEGYSVSREKKESFPLTVTSAQKNPTAFYLCASSIVRGPGQPQHFGDGTRLSIL.